The 27 T cell receptor beta chains below were found in one sample sequenced in a study of control samples from healthy donors and cancer patients. The data were produced by immunoSEQ multiplex PCR, yet TCRdb's version contains in-frame clones alone and is incomplete. The table records approximately 84,000 clones, about four fifths of them present only once. The source material was blood. These receptors all stem from a woman aged 55-69 years in good health.

The DNA for the CDR3 is TGCGCCAGCAGCAGACAGGACTCAACTAATGAAAAACTGTTTTTT. This codes for CASSRQDSTNEKLFF. This chain connects TRBV5-1 to TRBJ1-4; perhaps TRBD1 as D (6 bases). The CDR3 is 15 amino acids. The V end was cut by 4 bases, the J end by 0 bases, with 10 bases between. Germline assignment: CDR1 SGHRS and CDR2 YFSETQ.

This clone was observed a few times. This rearrangement joins TRBV5-5 to TRBJ2-1, with D possibly matching TRBD2 (6 bases). The V end was cut by 4 bases, the J end by 5 bases, with 16 bases between. This CDR3 has 15 residues. Per germline, CDR1 SGHKS and CDR2 YYEKEE (reference sequence). CDR3 sequence (DNA): TGTGCCAGCAGCCAATACGCGGGGCAGGACAATGAGCAGTTCTTC. This codes for CASSQYAGQDNEQFF.

V usage is TRBV14 and J usage is TRBJ1-1; D is perhaps TRBD1 (5 bases). Germline V gene sequence: CDR1 SGHDN, CDR2 FVKESK. CDR3 length equals 15 residues. Trimming removed 0 bases from V and 9 bases from J, with 17 bases in between. The CDR3 coding sequence is TGTGCCAGCAGCCAAGATCCCTCGGGGAGGGGTCAAGCTTTCTTT. Translated, it gives CASSQDPSGRGQAFF.

This chain links TRBV7-9 with TRBJ2-7; weak D call: TRBD1 (6 bases). Trimming pared 2 bases from V and 1 base from J, leaving 18 bases between. Germline V lookup: CDR1 SEHNR, CDR2 FQNEAQ (reference sequence). The CDR3 sequence is 17 residues long. CDR3 amino acids: CASSLLVARDTSYEQYF. The CDR3, as DNA: TGTGCCAGCAGCTTATTAGTGGCACGGGACACTTCCTACGAGCAGTACTTC.

The CDR3: CATSDRGVEDTQYF. DNA for the CDR3: TGTGCCACCAGTGATCGCGGCGTGGAGGATACGCAGTATTTT. The V gene is TRBV24-1, the J gene TRBJ2-3; D is ambiguous. This CDR3 is 14 amino acids long. Deletions cut 3 bases from V and 6 bases from J, with 12 bases between. Germline CDR1 and CDR2: KGHDR and SFDVKD.

J is TRBJ1-5 and V is TRBV6-6, with 7 bases lining up with TRBD1. Losses at the gene ends were 2 bases for V and 5 bases for J; bases not matched to a gene: 0. This CDR3 contains 13 residues. From germline, CDR1 is MNHNY and CDR2 SVGAGI (reference sequence). CDR3 DNA sequence: TGTGCCAGCAGTTACGGGACAGATCAGCCCCAGCATTTT. Residues: CASSYGTDQPQHF.

The rearrangement links TRBV10-3 to TRBJ2-7; 10 bases agree with TRBD2. The CDR3 is made up of 15 amino acids. Looked up from germline, CDR1 is ENHRY and CDR2 is SYGVKD. The trim removed 0 bases at V and 7 bases at J, leaving 6 bases unmatched. CDR3 loop: CAISESLAGVWEQYF. The CDR3 nucleotides are TGTGCCATCAGTGAGTCCCTAGCGGGGGTTTGGGAGCAGTACTTC.

The chain carries TRBV7-9 and TRBJ1-1, with TRBD1 identical over 9 bases. Germline V CDR1 and CDR2: SEHNR, FQNEAQ (reference sequence). V lost 5 bases to trimming and J lost 6 bases; unmatched junction nucleotides: 16. This CDR3 is 17 amino acids long. Here the CDR3 reads CASSPEQGARGTAEAFF. As DNA, the CDR3 is TGTGCCAGCAGCCCCGAACAGGGGGCAAGAGGAACGGCTGAAGCTTTCTTT.

The genes are TRBV2 and TRBJ2-1; 8 bases are a match to TRBD1. This CDR3 has 11 amino acids. After removal of 6 bases from V and 10 bases from J, the junction contained 2 bases not matched to a gene. In germline, CDR1 is SNHLY, CDR2 FYNNEI. CDR3 DNA sequence: TGTGCCAGCAGGACAGGGGCGGAGCAGTTCTTC. As protein: CASRTGAEQFF.

Here the CDR3 DNA reads TGTGCCAGCAGTGTCCCGAATGAGCAGTTCTTC. This gives the protein CASSVPNEQFF. The rearrangement joins TRBV2 to TRBJ2-1, with unresolved D. Trimming shortened V by 4 bases and J by 7 bases, and 5 bases separated the two germline ends. CDR3 length: 11 amino acids. Germline V gives CDR1 SNHLY, CDR2 FYNNEI.

The V and J genes are TRBV19 and TRBJ1-5; 7 nucleotides match TRBD1. The CDR3 totals 15 residues. CDR1 LNHDA and CDR2 SQIVND come from the germline V gene (reference sequence). V shed 5 bases, J shed 4 bases, and the junction held 8 bases outside the gene matches. The CDR3 region has the DNA TGTGCCAGTAGTGCAAGGACAGGTTTTAATCAGCCCCAGCATTTT. The encoded protein is CASSARTGFNQPQHF. Full variable domain (rest looked up from reference TRBV19 and TRBJ1-5): DGGITQSPKYLFRKEGQNVTLSCEQNLNHDAMYWYRQDPGQGLRLIYYSQIVNDFQKGDIAEGYSVSREKKESFPLTVTSAQKNPTAFYLCASSARTGFNQPQHFGDGTRLSIL.

The rearrangement links TRBV10-3 to TRBJ2-1; 13 bases match TRBD2. Per germline, CDR1 ENHRY and CDR2 SYGVKD. V was pared by 2 bases and J by 2 bases, with 9 bases of the junction left unmatched. The CDR3 extends over 19 amino acids. The CDR3 sequence: CAISEKGTSGKGTYNEQFF. The CDR3 DNA follows: TGTGCCATCAGTGAGAAGGGGACTAGCGGGAAGGGGACCTACAATGAGCAGTTCTTC.

V usage is TRBV5-1 and J usage is TRBJ1-3; D is unclear. The V end was cut by 0 bases, the J end by 0 bases, with 7 bases between. Germline CDR1 is SGHRS and CDR2 is YFSETQ. The length of the CDR3 is 15 residues. CDR3 sequence: CASSLASSSGNTIYF. CDR3 sequence (DNA): TGCGCCAGCAGCTTGGCCTCAAGCTCTGGAAACACCATATATTTT. The whole variable domain, filled in from reference TRBV5-1 and TRBJ1-3, reads KAGVTQTPRYLIKTRGQQVTLSCSPISGHRSVSWYQQTPGQGLQFLFEYFSETQRNKGNFPGRFSGRQFSNSRSEMNVSTLELGDSALYLCASSLASSSGNTIYFGEGSWLTVV.

The rearrangement uses TRBV9 and TRBJ1-5; 8 nucleotides agree with TRBD1. This CDR3 has 16 residues. Germline V gene sequence: CDR1 SGDLS, CDR2 YYNGEE. With 3 bases clipped from V and 2 bases from J, the junction kept 7 bases outside the gene matches. The CDR3 DNA reads TGTGCCAGCAGCGCCGGACAGGGAGGAGGCAATCAGCCCCAGCATTTT. This codes for CASSAGQGGGNQPQHF.

This clone has only one observation. The V gene is TRBV10-1, the J gene TRBJ2-1; TRBD2 matches at 7 bases. The trim removed 3 bases at V and 8 bases at J, leaving 16 bases unmatched. This CDR3 contains 17 residues. Germline V lookup: CDR1 WNHNN, CDR2 SYGVQD (reference sequence). This chain's CDR3 is CASSDSPEFGGSYEQFF. The CDR3 DNA reads TGCGCCAGCAGTGACTCCCCGGAGTTCGGCGGGAGTTATGAGCAGTTCTTC.

The V gene is TRBV5-4, the J gene TRBJ2-5; D is uncertain. The CDR3 spans 13 residues. The germline gives CDR1 SGHNT, CDR2 YYREEE (reference sequence). The V end was cut by 4 bases, the J end by 7 bases, with 14 bases between. CDR3 amino acids: CASSPDLGGTQYF. The CDR3 DNA follows: TGTGCCAGCAGCCCGGACCTGGGTGGGACCCAGTACTTC.

V and J are TRBV13 and TRBJ2-1; 13 positions match TRBD2. Germline assignment: CDR1 PRHDT and CDR2 FYEKMQ (reference sequence). The CDR3 extends over 18 amino acids. J lost 0 bases, V lost 6 bases, and 8 bases had no gene match. In DNA form, the CDR3 reads TGTGCCAGCAGTCTAGGGACTAGCGGGGCAAGCTCCTACAATGAGCAGTTCTTC. Translated: CASSLGTSGASSYNEQFF.

V is TRBV20-1 and J is TRBJ1-5; D is perhaps TRBD1 (5 bases). Germline V CDR1 and CDR2: DFQATT, SNEGSKA (reference sequence). The CDR3 is 14 residues long. V lost 3 bases and J lost 2, with 11 bases in between. In DNA form, the CDR3 reads TGCAGTGCTAGTGAGGGGAACGGCAATCAGCCCCAGCATTTT. Amino acids: CSASEGNGNQPQHF.

The chain links TRBV3-1 (or the pseudogene TRBV3-2) to TRBJ1-6; maybe TRBD1 (5 bases). The CDR3 length is 16 residues. The V end lost 0 bases, the J end lost 10 bases, and 16 bases lay between the germline ends. Germline CDR1 and CDR2: LGHDT and YNNKEL (reference sequence). This CDR3 reads CASSQDPPGKGSPLHF. Here the CDR3 DNA reads TGTGCCAGCAGCCAAGATCCCCCAGGGAAAGGGTCACCCCTCCACTTT.

This clone was seen a single time. The CDR3 DNA reads as TGTGCCAGCAGCTTAGGACCGGGACTAGGACCAGATACGCAGTATTTT. Protein: CASSLGPGLGPDTQYF. The V call is TRBV7-2, the J call TRBJ2-3; TRBD2 agrees at 8 bases. The CDR3 runs 16 residues. V lost 1 base, J lost 4 bases, and 7 bases stayed unmatched. Germline-derived CDR1 and CDR2 are SGHTA and FQGNSA.

J is TRBJ1-5 and V is TRBV28, with 11 nucleotides matching TRBD1. The CDR3 runs to 15 residues. V lost 10 bases, J lost 6 bases, and 11 bases stayed unmatched. Germline CDR1 and CDR2: MDHEN and SYDVKM. The CDR3 sequence: CATREGDRGVQPQHF. DNA for the CDR3: TGTGCCACCAGAGAAGGGGACAGGGGGGTTCAGCCCCAGCATTTT.

The V and J genes are TRBV10-2 and TRBJ2-3, with D possibly TRBD1 on 6 matching bases. This CDR3 comprises 13 residues. The germline V gene has CDR1 WSHSY and CDR2 SAAADI. V gave up 9 bases and J gave up 2 bases, with 12 bases separating them. The CDR3 loop reads CASRTANTDTQYF. The CDR3 coding sequence is TGCGCCAGTAGGACAGCTAACACAGATACGCAGTATTTT.

The genes are TRBV3-1 (or the pseudogene TRBV3-2) and TRBJ1-4; D unclear. The CDR3 has 15 residues. Germline loops: CDR1 LGHDT, CDR2 YNNKEL (reference sequence). V gave up 1 base and J gave up 7 bases, with 13 bases separating them. CDR3: CASSQVWVGGEKLFF. In nucleotides, the CDR3 is TGTGCCAGCAGCCAAGTTTGGGTTGGAGGTGAAAAACTGTTTTTT.

This chain connects TRBV7-6 to TRBJ1-1; D not certain. Germline CDR1 is SGHVS and CDR2 is FNYEAQ. Trimming pared 2 bases from V and 0 bases from J, leaving 10 bases between. The CDR3 consists of 15 residues. The chain's CDR3 is CASSLNGNMNTEAFF. CDR3 coding DNA: TGTGCCAGCAGCTTAAACGGGAACATGAACACTGAAGCTTTCTTT.

This chain joins TRBV20-1 and TRBJ1-2; D is possibly TRBD1 (5 bases). This CDR3 has 11 residues. Germline CDR1 reads DFQATT; CDR2 reads SNEGSKA (reference sequence). V was pared by 5 bases and J by 7 bases, with 11 bases between. The CDR3 region is CSAGAEGGYTF. CDR3 sequence (DNA): TGCAGTGCTGGGGCGGAGGGTGGCTACACCTTC.

This chain uses TRBV4-3 with TRBJ2-1; TRBD2 aligns across 12 bases. V gave up 2 bases and J gave up 12 bases; unmatched junction bases: 14. Germline CDR1 is LGHNA and CDR2 is YSLEER. The CDR3 is 17 amino acids. The CDR3 sequence: CASSQKALAGGRDRQFF. The CDR3 DNA reads as TGCGCCAGCAGCCAAAAGGCCCTAGCGGGGGGGCGTGATAGGCAGTTCTTC.

The chain recombines TRBV6-5 with TRBJ1-2; D is uncertain. There are 13 residues in the CDR3. Germline V CDR1 and CDR2: MNHEY, SVGAGI. The V end lost 6 bases, the J end lost 4 bases, and 12 bases lay between the germline ends. The DNA for the CDR3 is TGTGCCAGCAGCTCGCTCTCAGTCTATGGCTACACCTTC. This sequence encodes CASSSLSVYGYTF.